Given below is one T cell receptor (beta chain) in context. Looked up from germline, CDR1 is SGHRS and CDR2 is YFSETQ. With 4 bases removed from V and 0 bases from J, the gap between germline ends came to 13 bases. The CDR3 contains 16 residues. This sample stems from a study of blood T cell repertoires in COVID-19. Original handling: It was from reference gene primer amplification that nucleated cell counts were estimated. The table came from immunoSEQ multiplex PCR; TCRdb's copy has only in-frame clones and leaves some out. From that table come the V and J calls and clone size; the DNA was used to work out D and trimming. The table has 70,000 or so clones, approximately 90% seen once.

This sequence was found in an elderly woman with active COVID-19. The V and J genes are TRBV5-1 and TRBJ2-2; D is possibly TRBD1 (6 bases). The source material was peripheral blood. The CDR3 protein is CASSQGTATNTGELFF. The CDR3 DNA follows: TGCGCCAGCAGCCAGGGGACGGCTACGAACACCGGGGAGCTGTTTTTT.